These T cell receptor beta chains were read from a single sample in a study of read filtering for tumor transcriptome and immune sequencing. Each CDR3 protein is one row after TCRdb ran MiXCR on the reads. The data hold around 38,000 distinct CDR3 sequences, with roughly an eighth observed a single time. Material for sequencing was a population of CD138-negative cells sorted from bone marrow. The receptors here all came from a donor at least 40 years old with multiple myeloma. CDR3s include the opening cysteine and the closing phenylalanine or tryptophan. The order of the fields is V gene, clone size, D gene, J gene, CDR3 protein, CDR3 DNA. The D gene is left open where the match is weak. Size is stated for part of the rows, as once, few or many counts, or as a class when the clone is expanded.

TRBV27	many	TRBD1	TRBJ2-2	CASSPSGTGGPGELFF	TGTGCCAGCAGTCCCTCCGGGACAGGGGGCCCCGGGGAGCTGTTTTTT
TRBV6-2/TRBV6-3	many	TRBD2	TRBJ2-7	CASRGPGTSSSYEQYF	TGTGCCAGCAGGGGTCCAGGGACTAGCAGCTCCTACGAGCAGTACTTC
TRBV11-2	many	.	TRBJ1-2	CASSLERGYGYTF	TGTGCCAGCAGCTTAGAGAGGGGATATGGCTACACCTTC
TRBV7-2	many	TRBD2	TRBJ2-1	CASSSQAGGPYEQFF	TGTGCCAGCAGCTCCCAAGCGGGAGGGCCATATGAGCAGTTCTTC
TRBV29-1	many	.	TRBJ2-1	CSVNAGAPLNEQFF	TGCAGCGTGAATGCGGGGGCCCCCTTGAATGAGCAGTTCTTC
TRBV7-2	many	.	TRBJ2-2	CASRRTVNTYGELFF	TGTGCCAGCAGACGGACAGTTAACACGTACGGGGAGCTGTTTTTT
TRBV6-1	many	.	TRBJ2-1	CASSSPNEQFF	TGTGCCAGCAGCTCCCCTAACGAGCAGTTCTTC
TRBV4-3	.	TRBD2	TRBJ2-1	CASSQDGGRISNEQFF	TGCGCCAGCAGCCAAGACGGCGGGAGGATTTCCAACGAGCAGTTCTTC
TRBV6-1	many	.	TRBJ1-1	CASSERAEYAFF	TGTGCCAGCAGTGAAAGGGCGGAGTACGCTTTCTTT
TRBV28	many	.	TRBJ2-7	CASSGGGGGYYEQYF	TGTGCCAGCAGTGGGGGCGGTGGAGGGTACTACGAGCAGTACTTC
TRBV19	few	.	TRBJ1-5	CASSMSQGTVQPQHF	TGTGCCAGTAGTATGTCACAGGGTACGGTTCAGCCCCAGCATTTT
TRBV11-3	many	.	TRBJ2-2	CASSSNTGELFF	TGTGCCAGCAGCTCCAACACCGGGGAGCTGTTTTTT
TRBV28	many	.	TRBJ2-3	CASSFRLDTQYF	TGTGCCAGCAGTTTTAGGTTGGATACGCAGTATTTT
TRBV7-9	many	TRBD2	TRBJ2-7	CASSGLAGGNEQYF	TGTGCCAGCAGCGGACTAGCGGGAGGAAACGAGCAGTACTTC
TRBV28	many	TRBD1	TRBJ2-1	CASSSPGTADNEQFF	TGTGCCAGCAGTTCCCCCGGGACAGCCGACAATGAGCAGTTCTTC
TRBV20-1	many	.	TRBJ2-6	CSAPRGGPGANVLTF	TGCAGTGCTCCCCGAGGGGGGCCTGGGGCCAACGTCCTGACTTTC
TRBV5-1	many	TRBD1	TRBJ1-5	CASSPRQGDQPQHF	TGTGCCAGCAGCCCTAGACAGGGCGATCAGCCCCAGCATTTT
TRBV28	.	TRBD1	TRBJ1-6	CASSLYGQGNSPLHF	TGTGCCAGCAGTTTATATGGACAGGGCAATTCACCCCTCCACTTT
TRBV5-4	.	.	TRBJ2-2	CASSLGRRTGELFF	TGTGCCAGCAGCTTGGGGAGGCGCACCGGGGAGCTGTTTTTT
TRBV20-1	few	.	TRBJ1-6	CSASSGGNSPLHF	TGCAGTGCTAGTTCGGGGGGGAATTCACCCCTCCACTTT
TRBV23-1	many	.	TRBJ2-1	CASLFPRRVSYNEQFF	TGCGCCAGTCTGTTCCCAAGACGGGTCTCCTACAATGAGCAGTTCTTC
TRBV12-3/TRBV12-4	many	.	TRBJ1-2	CASSRAPEGYTF	TGTGCCAGCAGCCGGGCTCCGGAAGGCTACACCTTC
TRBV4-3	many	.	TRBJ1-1	CASSQDHTSNTEAFF	TGCGCCAGCAGCCAAGACCACACCTCGAACACTGAAGCTTTCTTT
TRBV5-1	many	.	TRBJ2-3	CASSFQDSTDTQYF	TGCGCCAGCAGCTTTCAGGATAGCACAGATACGCAGTATTTT
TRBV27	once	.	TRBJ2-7	CASGPGRGRIYEQYF	TGTGCCAGCGGTCCAGGAAGGGGTAGGATCTACGAGCAGTACTTC
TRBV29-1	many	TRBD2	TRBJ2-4	CSVEGTSGSDWSKNIQYF	TGCAGCGTTGAGGGGACTAGCGGGAGTGATTGGTCCAAAAACATTCAGTACTTC
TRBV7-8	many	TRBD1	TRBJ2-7	CASTPGGYHEQYF	TGTGCCAGCACCCCAGGGGGTTACCACGAGCAGTACTTC
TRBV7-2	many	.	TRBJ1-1	CASSLALGLNTEAFF	TGTGCCAGCAGCTTAGCGCTTGGCTTGAACACTGAAGCTTTCTTT
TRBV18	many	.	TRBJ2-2	CANSPWQTINTGELFF	TGTGCCAACTCCCCGTGGCAGACAATAAACACCGGGGAGCTGTTTTTT
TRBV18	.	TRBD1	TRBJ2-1	CASSPKGQGASSYNEQFF	TGTGCCAGCTCACCAAAGGGACAGGGGGCGAGCTCCTACAATGAGCAGTTCTTC
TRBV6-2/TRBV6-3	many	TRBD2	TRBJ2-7	CASRPTVSRLAGAGEQYF	TGTGCCAGCAGACCAACCGTCTCACGACTAGCGGGAGCGGGGGAGCAGTACTTC
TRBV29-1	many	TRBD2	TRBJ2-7	CSVVEGAGNYEQYF	TGCAGCGTGGTTGAGGGAGCGGGAAACTACGAGCAGTACTTC
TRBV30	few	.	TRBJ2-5	CAWSPGLPGTETQYF	TGTGCCTGGAGTCCTGGGCTCCCGGGCACGGAGACCCAGTACTTC
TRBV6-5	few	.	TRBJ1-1	CASSSRISTEAFF	TGTGCCAGCAGTTCAAGGATTAGCACTGAAGCTTTCTTT
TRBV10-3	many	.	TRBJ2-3	CAISEGAPGQYF	TGTGCCATCAGTGAGGGGGCCCCGGGGCAGTATTTT